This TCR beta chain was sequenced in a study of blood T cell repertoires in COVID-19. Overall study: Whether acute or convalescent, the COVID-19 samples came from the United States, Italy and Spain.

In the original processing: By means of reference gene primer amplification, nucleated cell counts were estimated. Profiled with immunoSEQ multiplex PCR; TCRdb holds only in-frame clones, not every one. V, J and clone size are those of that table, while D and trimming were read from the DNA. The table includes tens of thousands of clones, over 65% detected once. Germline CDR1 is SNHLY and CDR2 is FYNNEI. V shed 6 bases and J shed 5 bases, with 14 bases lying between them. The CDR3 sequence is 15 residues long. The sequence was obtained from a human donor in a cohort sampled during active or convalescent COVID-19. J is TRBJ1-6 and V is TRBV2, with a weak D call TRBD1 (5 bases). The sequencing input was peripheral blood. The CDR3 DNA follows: TGTGCCAGCAGGGACACCGATCGAAATAATTCACCCCTCCACTTT. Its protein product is CASRDTDRNNSPLHF.